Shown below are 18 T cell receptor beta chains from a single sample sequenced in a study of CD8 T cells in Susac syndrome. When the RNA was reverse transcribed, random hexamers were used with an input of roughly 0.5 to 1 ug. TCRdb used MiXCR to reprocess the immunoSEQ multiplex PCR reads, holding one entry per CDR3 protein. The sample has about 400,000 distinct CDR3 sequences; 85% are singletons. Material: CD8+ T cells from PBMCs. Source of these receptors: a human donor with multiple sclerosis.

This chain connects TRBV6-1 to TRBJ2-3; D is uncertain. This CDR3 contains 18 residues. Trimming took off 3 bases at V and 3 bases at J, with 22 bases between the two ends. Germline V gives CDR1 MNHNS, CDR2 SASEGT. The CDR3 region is CASSESPASRPYTDTQYF. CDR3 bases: TGTGCCAGCAGTGAGTCGCCAGCCTCGAGACCTTATACAGATACGCAGTATTTT.

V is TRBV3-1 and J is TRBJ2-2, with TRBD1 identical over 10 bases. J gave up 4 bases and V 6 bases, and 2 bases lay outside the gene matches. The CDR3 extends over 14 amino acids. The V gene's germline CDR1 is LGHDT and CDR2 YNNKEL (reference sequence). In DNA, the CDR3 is TGTGCCAGCAGTAGGACAGGGGGCACCGGGGAGCTGTTTTTT. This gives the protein CASSRTGGTGELFF.

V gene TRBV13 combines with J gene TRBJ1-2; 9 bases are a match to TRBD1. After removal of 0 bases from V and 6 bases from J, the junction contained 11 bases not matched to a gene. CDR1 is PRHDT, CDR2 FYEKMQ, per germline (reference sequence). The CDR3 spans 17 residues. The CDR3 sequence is CASSLGSIRDRVHGYTF. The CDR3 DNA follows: TGTGCCAGCAGCTTAGGTTCAATCCGGGACAGGGTCCATGGCTACACCTTC.

The CDR3 DNA reads as TGCGCCAGCAGCCAAGTAGCAGGGGGTGAAAAACTGTTTTTT. This translates into CASSQVAGGEKLFF. V gene TRBV4-1 combines with J gene TRBJ1-4, with TRBD1 identical over 7 bases. The CDR3 runs to 14 residues. Trimming removed 1 base from V and 7 bases from J; junction bases left unmatched: 3. Germline V CDR1 and CDR2: MGHRA, YSYEKL.

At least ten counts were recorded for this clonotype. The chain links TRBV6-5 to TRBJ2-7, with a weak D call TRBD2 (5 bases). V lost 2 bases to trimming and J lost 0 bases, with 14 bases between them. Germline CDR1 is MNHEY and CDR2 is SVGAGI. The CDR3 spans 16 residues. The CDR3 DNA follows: TGTGCCAGCAGTTACGAACTAGTAACCCACTCCTACGAGCAGTACTTC. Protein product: CASSYELVTHSYEQYF.

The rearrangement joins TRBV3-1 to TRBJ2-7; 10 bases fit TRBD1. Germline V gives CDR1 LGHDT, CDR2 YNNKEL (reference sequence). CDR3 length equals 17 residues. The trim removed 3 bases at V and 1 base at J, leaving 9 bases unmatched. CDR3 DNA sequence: TGTGCCAGCAGCCAGGGACAGGGGATGGTTAGTTCCTACGAGCAGTACTTC. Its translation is CASSQGQGMVSSYEQYF.

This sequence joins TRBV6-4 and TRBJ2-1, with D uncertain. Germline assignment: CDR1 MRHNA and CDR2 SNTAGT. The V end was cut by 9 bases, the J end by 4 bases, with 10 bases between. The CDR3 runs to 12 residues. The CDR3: CASRDDYNEQFF. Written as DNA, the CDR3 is TGTGCCAGTCGCGACGATTACAATGAGCAGTTCTTC.

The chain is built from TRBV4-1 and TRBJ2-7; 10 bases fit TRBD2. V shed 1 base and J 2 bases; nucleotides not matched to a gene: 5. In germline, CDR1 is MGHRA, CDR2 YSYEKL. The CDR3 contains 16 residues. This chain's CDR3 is CASSQVTSGNPYEQYF. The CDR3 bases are TGCGCCAGCAGCCAAGTAACTAGCGGGAACCCCTACGAGCAGTACTTC.

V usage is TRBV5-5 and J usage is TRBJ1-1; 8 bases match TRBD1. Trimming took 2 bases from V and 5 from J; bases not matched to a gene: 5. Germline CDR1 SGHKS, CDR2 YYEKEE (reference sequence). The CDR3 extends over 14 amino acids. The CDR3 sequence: CASSFSGGVTEAFF. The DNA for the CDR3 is TGTGCCAGCAGCTTCTCAGGGGGCGTTACTGAAGCTTTCTTT.

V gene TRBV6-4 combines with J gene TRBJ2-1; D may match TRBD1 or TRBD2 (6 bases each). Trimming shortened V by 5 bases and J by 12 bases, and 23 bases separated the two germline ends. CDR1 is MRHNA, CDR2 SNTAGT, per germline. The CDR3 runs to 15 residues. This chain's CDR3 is CASSKTGTGGDGQFF. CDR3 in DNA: TGTGCCAGCAGTAAAACCGGGACTGGGGGCGATGGGCAGTTCTTC.

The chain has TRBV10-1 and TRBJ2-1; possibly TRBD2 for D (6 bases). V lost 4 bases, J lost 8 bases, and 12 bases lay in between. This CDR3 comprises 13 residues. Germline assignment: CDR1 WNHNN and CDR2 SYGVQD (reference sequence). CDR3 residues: CASSGTGADEQFF. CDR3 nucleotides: TGCGCCAGCAGTGGGACGGGAGCGGATGAGCAGTTCTTC.

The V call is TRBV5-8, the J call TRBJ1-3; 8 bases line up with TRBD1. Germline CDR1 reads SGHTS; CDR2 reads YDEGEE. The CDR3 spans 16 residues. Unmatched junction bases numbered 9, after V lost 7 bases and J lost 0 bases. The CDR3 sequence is CASPRDRPSSGNTIYF. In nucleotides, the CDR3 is TGTGCCAGCCCCCGGGACAGGCCCAGCTCTGGAAACACCATATATTTT.

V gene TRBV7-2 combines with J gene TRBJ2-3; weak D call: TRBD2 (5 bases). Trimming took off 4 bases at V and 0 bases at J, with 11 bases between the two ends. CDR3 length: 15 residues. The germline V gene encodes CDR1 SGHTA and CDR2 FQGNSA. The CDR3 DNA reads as TGTGCCAGCAGCTGGCTGGGCGGGAGCACAGATACGCAGTATTTT. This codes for CASSWLGGSTDTQYF.

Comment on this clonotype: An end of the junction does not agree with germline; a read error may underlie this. The CDR3 reads CASSEGGGNQPQHF. The CDR3 coding sequence is TGTGCCAGCAGCGAAGGGGGAGGCAATCAGCCCCAGCATTTT. V gene TRBV6-1 combines with J gene TRBJ1-5, with a tentative D call TRBD1 (6 bases). Germline CDR1 MNHNS, CDR2 SASEGT. The CDR3 is 14 residues long.

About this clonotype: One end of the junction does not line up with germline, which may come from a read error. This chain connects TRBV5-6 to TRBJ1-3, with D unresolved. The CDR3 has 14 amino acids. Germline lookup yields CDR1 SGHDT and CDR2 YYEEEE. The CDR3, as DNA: TGTGCCAGCAGCTTGTTAAGCTCTGGAAACACCATACATTTT. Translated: CASSLLSSGNTIHF.

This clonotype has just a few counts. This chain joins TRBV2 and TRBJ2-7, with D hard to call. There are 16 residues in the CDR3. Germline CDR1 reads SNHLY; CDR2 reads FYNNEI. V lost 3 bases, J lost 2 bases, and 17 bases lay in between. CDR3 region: CASSDPDIPRPYEQYF. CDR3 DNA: TGTGCCAGCAGTGACCCTGACATCCCTCGTCCCTACGAGCAGTACTTC.

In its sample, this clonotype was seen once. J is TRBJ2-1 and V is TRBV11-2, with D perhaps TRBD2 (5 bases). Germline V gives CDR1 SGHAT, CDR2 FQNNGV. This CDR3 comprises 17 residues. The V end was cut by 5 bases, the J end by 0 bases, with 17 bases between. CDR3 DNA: TGTGCCAGCAGCCTCGAAGGCGGGTTCTCCTCCTACAATGAGCAGTTCTTC. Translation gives CASSLEGGFSSYNEQFF.

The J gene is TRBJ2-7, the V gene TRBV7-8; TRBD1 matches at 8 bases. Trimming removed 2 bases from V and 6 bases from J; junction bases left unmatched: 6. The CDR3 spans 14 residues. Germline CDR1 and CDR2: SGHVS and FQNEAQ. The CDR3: CASSLQDRDGEQYF. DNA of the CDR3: TGTGCCAGCAGCTTACAGGACAGGGATGGCGAGCAGTACTTC.